One sample yielded the 4 T cell receptor beta chains listed below, sequenced in a study of blood T cells in healthy people across ages (dated by TCRdb to 2013 to 2016). The method was 5' RACE. Sequenced using an Illumina HiSeq 2500. A second roughly 6 to 12 cycle PCR used a sample-barcoded 5' primer and a J-beta primer mix. TCRdb reran the public reads through fastp at Q25 and MiXCR, keeping productive beta chains. One record per CDR3 amino acid sequence lists the most common genes and DNA. This sample gives some 890,000 distinct CDR3 sequences in total; around 29% of them show up just once. The ten largest clones add up to roughly 10% of the sample. The data were also submitted as part of a second study, on T cells of mothers and their children.

What was sequenced was blood. These receptors were obtained from a middle-aged woman in good health.

This clonotype was seen only a few times. The chain couples TRBV7-8 to TRBJ2-5; D is perhaps TRBD1 (7 bases). Germline values: CDR1 SGHVS, CDR2 FQNEAQ. The length of the CDR3 is 18 residues. The V and J ends lost 3 bases and 7 bases respectively, with 27 bases between them. Here the CDR3 DNA reads TGTGCCAGCAGCTTCGGGATTTCAGGGGGGCTGGGGCAGGGGACCCAGTACTTC. It translates to CASSFGISGGLGQGTQYF.

This clonotype has a handful of counts. The junction differs from germline at one of its ends, possibly a read error. The rearrangement uses TRBV24-1 and TRBJ2-1, with 10 bases identical to TRBD2. The CDR3 runs 18 residues. CDR1 and CDR2 (germline): KGHDR, SFDVKD. The CDR3 nucleotides are TGTGTCACCAGTGATCCCCCCTCAGCGGGGGGGATTTACAATGAGCAGTTCTTC. This translates into CVTSDPPSAGGIYNEQFF.

This clonotype was seen more than once but under ten times. The gene calls are TRBV10-3 and TRBJ2-1; D unclear. V lost 1 base and J lost 7, with 14 bases in between. CDR3 length equals 15 residues. The germline gives CDR1 ENHRY, CDR2 SYGVKD. The CDR3 nucleotides read TGTGCCATCAGTGAGTTCAACCAAAAGGGAAATGAGCAGTTCTTC. Amino acids: CAISEFNQKGNEQFF.

This clonotype was counted between two and nine times. The chain joins TRBV5-1 to TRBJ2-4; 8 positions agree with TRBD1. The CDR3 is 14 amino acids. V was clipped by 4 bases and J by 13 bases; unmatched bases: 13. Per germline, CDR1 SGHRS and CDR2 YFSETQ. CDR3 protein: CASSITWTGYEQYF. CDR3 sequence (DNA): TGCGCCAGCAGCATAACCTGGACAGGGTATGAGCAGTACTTC.